This TCR beta chain was observed in a study of T cell responses to AZD1222 COVID-19 vaccine. Profiled with immunoSEQ multiplex PCR; TCRdb holds only in-frame clones, not every one. The sample lists more than 140,000 clones; around 91% were seen once. Losses at the gene ends were 2 bases for V and 8 bases for J; bases not matched to a gene: 14. This CDR3 is built from 16 residues. CDR1 and CDR2 from the germline V gene are LGHNA and YSLEER. This specimen consisted of peripheral blood, obtained on day 0 of AZD1222 vaccination. This sequence was found in an adult in good health. This chain links TRBV4-3 with TRBJ1-2, with 7 bases lining up with TRBD1. CDR3 region: CASSQSTGTASGGYTF. The CDR3 bases are TGCGCCAGCAGCCAAAGCACCGGGACAGCGAGTGGAGGCTACACCTTC.